This T cell receptor (beta chain) was sequenced for a study of beta chain features in type 1 diabetes. Of the isolated RNA, all was reverse transcribed, and so the sequenced material was expressed TCRB transcripts. Reads from naive, central memory and regulatory T cell samples averaged approximately 3.7 million. Sequenced by immunoSEQ multiplex PCR; TCRdb stores in-frame clones only, minus some. The sample lists 150,000 or so clones; 11% were seen once. This clone was picked up a small number of times. Its antigen is still unknown. This CDR3 region has 14 residues. Germline V gene lookup returns CDR1 SGHTA and CDR2 FQGNSA. V was pared by 5 bases and J by 4 bases, with 14 bases between. Study observations and caveats: Patients' naive, central memory and Treg TCRB repertoires seemed closer to one another than those of healthy donors.

The rearrangement uses TRBV7-2 and TRBJ2-5; unclear D gene. Input material: central memory CD4+ T cells from blood. The TCR was taken from a man aged 18 to 35 in good health. Here the CDR3 DNA reads TGTGCCAGCAGCATACGGCGCGGAACAGAGACCCAGTACTTC. Translated, it gives CASSIRRGTETQYF.